This T cell receptor (beta chain) came from a study of response to subunit inactivated influenza vaccine. This CDR3 is 16 amino acids long. From germline, CDR1 is DFQATT and CDR2 SNEGSKA (reference sequence). To note about this clonotype: The target antigen is unknown. One end of the junction does not line up with germline, which may come from a read error.

TCRdb reprocessed the RT-PCR reads via MiXCR and lists one record per CDR3 protein. The sample lists hundreds of thousands of distinct CDR3 sequences; roughly 9.8% were seen once. Study-wide points: With each seasonal influenza vaccination, the authors suggested, few new T cells are recruited.

The clonotype comes from a man aged 50 to 59 who received an inactivated influenza vaccine. The rearrangement joins TRBV20-1 to TRBJ1-5, with D perhaps matching TRBD1 (6 bases). The sequences come from PBMCs from blood, collected 45 days after vaccination. In nucleotides, the CDR3 is TGCTGTGCTAGAGATGAGGGGGGCTCTGGCAATCAGCCCCAGCATTTT. This encodes CCARDEGGSGNQPQHF.